These 13 T cell receptor beta chains originate from one sample sequenced in a study of human T cells and chemical hapten exposure. Time point reported: patch test 2, 6 weeks after DPC sensitization. Described treatment: therapeutic diphenylcyclopropenone sensitization with weekly scalp DPC. A single record per CDR3 protein comes from TCRdb applying MiXCR to the RACE reads. The sample holds around 360,000 distinct CDR3 sequences; about 6% are singletons and the top ten take about 5%. Specimen: whole blood, collected in connection with sensitization to the hapten diphenylcyclopropenone (DPC). Receptor source: a woman in her late teens or twenties with alopecia areata. Some clones in this sample may be carry-over from other donors' samples.

The sample holds many counts of this clonotype. The V and J genes are TRBV29-1 and TRBJ2-1, with D unresolved. V dropped 3 bases and J dropped 1 base, with 10 bases sitting between them. Germline CDR1 is SQVTM and CDR2 is ANQGSEA. The CDR3 has 14 residues. The CDR3 sequence is CSVESGFSYNEQFF. The CDR3 DNA sequence: TGCAGCGTTGAGTCTGGATTTTCCTACAATGAGCAGTTCTTC.

J is TRBJ2-7 and V is TRBV7-2; 8 bases line up with TRBD1. The CDR3 runs to 15 residues. Germline-derived CDR1 and CDR2 are SGHTA and FQGNSA. The V and J ends lost 4 bases and 1 base, in that order; junction bases with no gene match: 6. Here the CDR3 reads CASSSVQGASYEQYF. In DNA form, the CDR3 reads TGTGCCAGCAGCTCGGTGCAGGGGGCTTCCTACGAGCAGTACTTC.

The table lists this clonotype with a few counts. The V and J genes are TRBV4-1 and TRBJ2-1; weak D call: TRBD1 (5 bases). The germline CDR1 and CDR2 sequences are MGHRA and YSYEKL. The germline V and J ends were trimmed by 1 base and 9 bases, with 19 bases remaining between them. The CDR3 length is 16 residues. CDR3 in amino acids: CASSQARVSVWGEQFF. The CDR3 coding sequence is TGCGCCAGCAGCCAAGCCAGGGTTTCGGTGTGGGGTGAGCAGTTCTTC.

This clonotype was found many times. This chain links TRBV10-3 with TRBJ2-3; 7 bases line up with TRBD1. J gave up 3 bases and V 0 bases, and 3 bases lay outside the gene matches. This CDR3 contains 15 residues. Germline CDR1 and CDR2: ENHRY and SYGVKD. For the CDR3, the DNA is TGTGCCATCAGTGAGTCTACAGGGGTAACAGATACGCAGTATTTT. Its protein product is CAISESTGVTDTQYF.

This clonotype was observed at least ten times. J is TRBJ1-4 and V is TRBV18; D is ambiguous. Germline values: CDR1 KGHSH, CDR2 LQKENI. Between the trimmed V and J ends, which lost 0 bases and 8 bases, there was a span of 7 bases. The CDR3 loop spans 13 amino acids. This CDR3 reads CASSPPNGEKLFF. In DNA form, the CDR3 reads TGTGCCAGCTCACCACCCAACGGCGAAAAACTGTTTTTT.

This clonotype was counted only a few times. CDR3 nucleotides: TGTGCCAGCAGTTTTGAGCAAGGTGGAAACACCATATATTTT. Protein sequence: CASSFEQGGNTIYF. The rearrangement joins TRBV12-3 or TRBV12-4 to TRBJ1-3; no definite D call. With 3 bases removed from V and 3 bases from J, the gap between germline ends came to 9 bases. This CDR3 is built from 14 residues.

This clonotype was seen repeatedly, ten times or more. This chain links TRBV18 with TRBJ2-3; D may be TRBD1 or TRBD2 (5 bases each). The V end was cut by 6 bases, the J end by 0 bases, with 16 bases between. The CDR3 covers 16 residues. Germline V CDR1 and CDR2: KGHSH, LQKENI. The CDR3 DNA is TGTGCCAGCTCCCCCCGAGGGGCTGCCAGCACAGATACGCAGTATTTT. Translating it yields CASSPRGAASTDTQYF.

The CDR3 DNA reads as TGTGCCAGCGGACTGCTCCGAAGGACCGGGGAGCTGTTTTTT. Translation: CASGLLRRTGELFF. This chain links TRBV3-1 with TRBJ2-2; tentative D call: TRBD2 (5 bases). Germline V gene sequence: CDR1 LGHDT, CDR2 YNNKEL (reference sequence). The germline V and J ends were trimmed by 8 bases and 5 bases, with 15 bases remaining between them. CDR3 length equals 14 residues.

This clonotype was found many times. V usage is TRBV10-3 and J usage is TRBJ1-1; the D is unclear. Trimming cost V 6 bases and J 2 bases, with 4 bases left between them. CDR1 and CDR2 from the germline V gene are ENHRY and SYGVKD. The CDR3 loop spans 11 amino acids. Here the CDR3 reads CAIRKNTEAFF. CDR3 nucleotides: TGTGCCATCAGAAAAAACACTGAAGCTTTCTTT.

CDR3 sequence (DNA): TGTGCCAGCAGCCAACAAGTAGGAAACACCATATATTTT. Amino acids: CASSQQVGNTIYF. The chain carries TRBV4-2 and TRBJ1-3, with D hard to call. The length of the CDR3 is 13 residues. CDR1 and CDR2 from the germline V gene are LGHNA and YNFKEQ. Between the trimmed V and J ends, which lost 2 bases and 4 bases, there was a span of 6 bases.

This clonotype was recorded many times. This chain uses TRBV20-1 with TRBJ2-3; 7 bases map to TRBD2. J was trimmed by 1 base and V by 0 bases; bases with no gene match: 4. Germline V gene lookup returns CDR1 DFQATT and CDR2 SNEGSKA (reference sequence). The CDR3 loop spans 15 amino acids. For the CDR3, the DNA is TGCAGTGCTAGAGATGACGCGGGGGGCACAGATACGCAGTATTTT. Translated: CSARDDAGGTDTQYF.

This chain uses TRBV12-3 or TRBV12-4 with TRBJ1-5, with D perhaps matching TRBD1 (5 bases). The CDR3 has 16 residues. V dropped 6 bases and J dropped 2 bases, with 17 bases sitting between them. The CDR3 DNA reads TGTGCCAGCAGGAAAGGGGAGGGTTGGGGCAATCAGCCCCAGCATTTT. The encoded protein is CASRKGEGWGNQPQHF.

The chain combines TRBV12-3 or TRBV12-4 with TRBJ1-2, with 7 bases aligning to TRBD1. V dropped 6 bases and J dropped 2; count of bases not matched to a gene: 9. The CDR3 sequence is 15 residues long. The CDR3 spells CASRKSGTVNYGYTF. CDR3 DNA: TGTGCCAGCAGGAAATCCGGGACAGTAAACTATGGCTACACCTTC.